The TCR beta chain described here comes from a study of CD8 T cells in ankylosing spondylitis. Each CDR3 protein is one row after TCRdb ran MiXCR on the 5' RACE reads. The sample holds under 550,000 distinct CDR3 sequences; 26% are singletons and the top ten take 0.89%. Study observations and caveats: What seemed typical of ankylosing spondylitis blood was a TCR beta motif built from 8 or 9 highly homologous variants.

Concerning this clonotype itself: Antigen unknown.

The sequenced material came from blood, either unsorted or a sorted T cell fraction (not recorded which). This clonotype originated in a male donor with ankylosing spondylitis.

In DNA, the CDR3 is TGTGCCAGCAGCCTAACGGGAGAAGGGGAGCAGTTCTTC. Translating it yields CASSLTGEGEQFF. J is TRBJ2-1 and V is TRBV11-2; tentative D call: TRBD2 (6 bases). The CDR3 spans 13 residues. Germline-derived CDR1 and CDR2 are SGHAT and FQNNGV. V shed 5 bases and J shed 10 bases, with 15 bases lying between them.